What follows is one T cell receptor (beta chain) and its context. What it recognizes is unknown. The sample is drawn from a study of T cells expressing NK-cell markers. TCRdb re-called the 5' RACE reads and catalogs CDR3 proteins one per entry, DNA excluded. The sample includes about 550,000 distinct CDR3 sequences. Study-wide findings and caveats: Among several donors, these clonotypes also ranked first in the CD3+CD56-NKG2C+ fraction.

This CDR3 spans 13 amino acids. The germline V gene encodes CDR1 MNHNS and CDR2 SASEGT. The chain recombines TRBV6-1 with TRBJ1-2. This sequence was found in a man between 18 and 29 years old in good health. The sample consisted of blood T cells: a sorted CD56 or NKG2C T cell subset, CD4+ or CD8+ T cells, or bulk PBMC T cells (not recorded which). Here the CDR3 reads CASSGRGNYGYTF.